This T cell receptor (beta chain) derives from a study of T cell repertoires in cytomegalovirus infection. This clonotype was observed a handful of times. Its specificity is not known. TCRdb re-called the reads through MiXCR, storing one row per CDR3 protein. This table holds 70,000 to 85,000 distinct CDR3 sequences, roughly 40% found once. Deletions cut 10 bases from V and 4 bases from J, with 13 bases between. CDR3 size: 13 residues. Germline CDR1 is ENHRY and CDR2 is SYGVKD. This material consisted of CD8+ T cells from cultured PBMCs, taken from culture after CMV antigen stimulation. The TCR originated in a human donor in good health (CMV status not recorded). Some clones in this sample may be carry-over from other donors' samples. This chain joins TRBV10-3 and TRBJ2-2; D gene uncertain. The CDR3 is CATYSGVTGELFF. The CDR3 DNA sequence: TGTGCCACTTATTCAGGCGTCACCGGGGAGCTGTTTTTT.